The 24 T cell receptor beta chains presented below share a single source sample, sequenced in a study of preoperative IRX-2 immunotherapy in early breast cancer. Assay used: immunoSEQ multiplex PCR; TCRdb lists only in-frame clones, some missing. Among approximately 34,000 clones listed, nearly 95% were seen once. Treatment here: preoperative locoregional IRX-2 cytokine immunotherapy. Sampling was performed from a patient treated with IRX-2 immunotherapy. These receptors came from a human donor with breast cancer.

The rearrangement uses TRBV11-2 and TRBJ2-1; possibly TRBD2 for D (5 bases). The CDR3 length is 16 residues. Germline CDR1 reads SGHAT; CDR2 reads FQNNGV. V gave up 5 bases and J gave up 2 bases, with 16 bases separating them. In nucleotides, the CDR3 is TGTGCCAGCAGCCGTCCGGGAATCCCCCCCTACAATGAGCAGTTCTTC. This codes for CASSRPGIPPYNEQFF.

V is TRBV15 and J is TRBJ2-7; 11 positions match TRBD1. The CDR3 is 15 residues long. Germline lookup yields CDR1 LNHNV and CDR2 YYDKDF (reference sequence). After removal of 1 base from V and 3 bases from J, the junction contained 2 bases not matched to a gene. CDR3 nucleotides: TGTGCCACCAGCAGAGCCGGGACAGGGGGCTACGAGCAGTACTTC. Protein: CATSRAGTGGYEQYF. Variable domain in full (rest from reference TRBV15 and TRBJ2-7): DAMVIQNPRYQVTQFGKPVTLSCSQTLNHNVMYWYQQKSSQAPKLLFHYYDKDFNNEADTPDNFQSRRPNTSFCFLDIRSPGLGDTAMYLCATSRAGTGGYEQYFGPGTRLTVT.

The chain joins TRBV19 to TRBJ2-6, with no clear D. V lost 2 bases, J lost 0 bases, and 11 bases lay in between. Germline lookup yields CDR1 LNHDA and CDR2 SQIVND (reference sequence). The CDR3 covers 17 residues. The chain's CDR3 is CASSIRLRHSGANVLTF. The DNA for the CDR3 is TGTGCCAGTAGTATACGCTTACGGCACTCTGGGGCCAACGTCCTGACTTTC.

This rearrangement joins TRBV6-5 to TRBJ1-1, with D perhaps matching TRBD1 (5 bases). This CDR3 spans 14 amino acids. V gave up 2 bases and J gave up 8 bases, with 15 bases separating them. CDR1 is MNHEY, CDR2 SVGAGI, per germline. CDR3 in DNA: TGTGCCAGCAGTTACCTAGCCCGGGACGCAGAAGCTTTCTTT. Amino acid sequence: CASSYLARDAEAFF.

The chain is built from TRBV5-1 and TRBJ1-1, with no clear D. Trimming cost V 4 bases and J 1 base, with 8 bases left between them. Germline CDR1 is SGHRS and CDR2 is YFSETQ. The CDR3 loop spans 13 amino acids. The CDR3 loop is CASSGEGNTEAFF. The DNA for the CDR3 is TGCGCCAGCAGCGGGGAGGGGAACACTGAAGCTTTCTTT.

The V gene is TRBV5-5, the J gene TRBJ2-7, with D unresolved. The CDR3 spans 13 residues. Trimming took off 2 bases at V and 2 bases at J, with 8 bases between the two ends. Germline CDR1 and CDR2: SGHKS and YYEKEE (reference sequence). CDR3 nucleotide sequence: TGTGCCAGCAGCTTTTACACTCCCTACGAGCAGTACTTC. It codes for CASSFYTPYEQYF.

The genes are TRBV18 and TRBJ2-7, with D unclear. Deletions cut 0 bases from V and 3 bases from J, with 6 bases between. This CDR3 is built from 13 residues. In germline, CDR1 is KGHSH, CDR2 LQKENI. In DNA form, the CDR3 reads TGTGCCAGCTCACCACCGGCGGTCTACGAGCAGTACTTC. Protein sequence: CASSPPAVYEQYF. Drawing the rest from reference TRBV18 and TRBJ2-7, the complete variable domain is NAGVMQNPRHLVRRRGQEARLRCSPMKGHSHVYWYRQLPEEGLKFMVYLQKENIIDESGMPKERFSAEFPKEGPSILRIQQVVRGDSAAYFCASSPPAVYEQYFGPGTRLTVT.

The chain employs TRBV28 and TRBJ2-7; D might be TRBD1 (5 bases). CDR1 MDHEN and CDR2 SYDVKM come from the germline V gene. CDR3 length: 14 residues. The germline V and J ends were trimmed by 3 bases and 3 bases, with 12 bases remaining between them. The CDR3 DNA reads as TGTGCCAGCAGTTTCACGGCCAGGGTCTACGAGCAGTACTTC. It yields the protein CASSFTARVYEQYF.

The genes are TRBV29-1 and TRBJ2-3, with 11 bases fitting TRBD2. CDR3 length: 15 residues. The germline V gene encodes CDR1 SQVTM and CDR2 ANQGSEA. After removal of 7 bases from V and 4 bases from J, the junction contained 10 bases not matched to a gene. CDR3 DNA: TGCAGCGGCATTCTAGCGGGGGGATGGGCAGATACGCAGTATTTT. Translation: CSGILAGGWADTQYF.

The chain links TRBV5-4 to TRBJ1-2; D gene unclear. Germline V CDR1 and CDR2: SGHNT, YYREEE (reference sequence). This CDR3 contains 16 residues. Deletions cut 3 bases from V and 2 bases from J, with 17 bases between. The CDR3 DNA reads TGTGCCAGCAGCTCTAGGTACCCAAAAGAGAACTATGGCTACACCTTC. Its protein is CASSSRYPKENYGYTF.

This chain uses TRBV6-5 with TRBJ1-2, with 7 bases that match TRBD1. The CDR3 has 15 amino acids. Germline CDR1 MNHEY, CDR2 SVGAGI. Losses at the gene ends were 2 bases for V and 5 bases for J; bases not matched to a gene: 8. The CDR3 nucleotides read TGTGCCAGCAGTTACGGTGGACAGGTGAAATATGGCTACACCTTC. Its translation is CASSYGGQVKYGYTF.

The rearrangement uses TRBV25-1 and TRBJ1-5; perhaps TRBD1 as D (5 bases). The CDR3 is 12 residues long. V was clipped by 6 bases and J by 6 bases, with 9 bases between them. The V gene's germline CDR1 is MGHDK and CDR2 SYGVNS. Written as DNA, the CDR3 is TGTGCCAGCAGGGGGCAGGGTCAGCCCCAGCATTTT. Translating gives CASRGQGQPQHF.

The chain combines TRBV19 with TRBJ1-1, with D perhaps matching TRBD1 (5 bases). Germline CDR1 and CDR2: LNHDA and SQIVND (reference sequence). Trimming pared 5 bases from V and 7 bases from J, leaving 20 bases between. This CDR3 spans 15 amino acids. The DNA for the CDR3 is TGTGCCAGTAGTTGGGATGCAGGGTCGACGGGTGAAGCTTTCTTT. It translates to CASSWDAGSTGEAFF.

The CDR3 sequence: CASSANPGGGTGNTIYF. CDR3 nucleotides: TGCGCCAGCAGCGCAAACCCCGGTGGGGGGACTGGAAACACCATATATTTT. The rearrangement joins TRBV5-1 to TRBJ1-3; a possible D gene is TRBD1 (5 bases). The germline V and J ends were trimmed by 4 bases and 2 bases, with 19 bases remaining between them. The CDR3 runs to 17 residues. Germline V gene sequence: CDR1 SGHRS, CDR2 YFSETQ.

This clone appeared once. V and J are TRBV9 and TRBJ2-7; either TRBD1 or TRBD2 may fit D (5 bases each). This CDR3 has 17 residues. CDR1 is SGDLS, CDR2 YYNGEE, per germline. Trimming took off 3 bases at V and 2 bases at J, with 21 bases between the two ends. CDR3 amino acids: CASSGSRSGSSPYEQYF. The CDR3 coding sequence is TGTGCCAGCAGCGGAAGTAGGTCAGGGAGCTCCCCCTACGAGCAGTACTTC.

The J gene is TRBJ2-7, the V gene TRBV5-1, with 10 bases matching TRBD1. This CDR3 has 17 amino acids. Germline V gives CDR1 SGHRS, CDR2 YFSETQ. V dropped 3 bases and J dropped 2; count of bases not matched to a gene: 11. CDR3 nucleotide sequence: TGCGCCAGCAGCTCACCTTCATCAGGACAGGGGGCCTACGAGCAGTACTTC. Protein sequence: CASSSPSSGQGAYEQYF.

This clone was observed a single time. An end of the junction does not agree with germline; a read error may underlie this. The chain carries TRBV5-8 and TRBJ2-1; a weak D match, TRBD1 (6 bases). CDR1 is SGHTS and CDR2 is YDEGEE in the germline V gene. The CDR3 covers 12 residues. CDR3 amino acids: CASSLTGTSSLF. The CDR3, as DNA: TGTGCCAGCAGCTTGACCGGGACAAGCAGTCTCTTC.

This clone was picked up a small number of times. The rearrangement joins TRBV18 to TRBJ1-5, with TRBD1 as a possible D gene (6 bases). CDR1 is KGHSH and CDR2 is LQKENI in the germline V gene. Trimming took 4 bases from V and 1 from J, leaving 8 bases between them. The CDR3 is made up of 14 amino acids. The CDR3 DNA is TGTGCCAGCTCACAACAGGGAAGCAATCAGCCCCAGCATTTT. It is translated as CASSQQGSNQPQHF.

The chain employs TRBV4-3 and TRBJ2-3; a weak D match, TRBD2 (6 bases). CDR1 LGHNA and CDR2 YSLEER come from the germline V gene. Trimming stripped 0 bases from V and 6 bases from J, with 19 bases between. The CDR3 totals 17 residues. The CDR3: CASSQDARDQVLDTQYF. The CDR3, as DNA: TGCGCCAGCAGCCAAGATGCGCGGGACCAGGTGCTTGATACGCAGTATTTT.

The chain employs TRBV5-1 and TRBJ2-5, with D hard to call. From germline, CDR1 is SGHRS and CDR2 YFSETQ. The ends were cut back, 0 bases at V and 2 bases at J, with 8 bases in the middle. The CDR3 extends over 14 amino acids. The CDR3 bases are TGCGCCAGCAGCTTGGTTCGCAGACAAGAGACCCAGTACTTC. Encoded protein: CASSLVRRQETQYF. The full variable domain, its missing parts supplied by reference TRBV5-1 and TRBJ2-5, is KAGVTQTPRYLIKTRGQQVTLSCSPISGHRSVSWYQQTPGQGLQFLFEYFSETQRNKGNFPGRFSGRQFSNSRSEMNVSTLELGDSALYLCASSLVRRQETQYFGPGTRLLVL.

In DNA, the CDR3 is TGCGCCAGCAGCCAAGCCGGCCAAGGCCCCTATAGCTCCTACAATGAGCAGTTCTTC. Its protein is CASSQAGQGPYSSYNEQFF. The chain combines TRBV4-1 with TRBJ2-1, with D unresolved. V lost 1 base to trimming and J lost 0 bases, with 19 bases between them. Germline CDR1 is MGHRA and CDR2 is YSYEKL. This CDR3 spans 19 amino acids.

The chain uses TRBV11-2 and TRBJ2-5, with TRBD2 matching over 13 bases. Trimming removed 0 bases from V and 5 bases from J; junction bases left unmatched: 6. The CDR3 runs 17 residues. Germline loops: CDR1 SGHAT, CDR2 FQNNGV. This CDR3 is CASSLDGGLAGEETQYF. The CDR3 DNA reads TGTGCCAGCAGCTTAGATGGTGGACTAGCGGGGGAGGAGACCCAGTACTTC.

This chain links TRBV5-1 with TRBJ2-4; TRBD2 matches 7 bases. Germline trimming cut 4 bases from V and 3 bases from J; bases unmatched to any gene: 7. CDR3 size: 15 residues. Germline CDR1 is SGHRS and CDR2 is YFSETQ. The DNA for the CDR3 is TGCGCCAGCAGCCCCCGGGGGGATGACAAAAACATTCAGTACTTC. Translation gives CASSPRGDDKNIQYF.

The chain carries TRBV7-9 and TRBJ2-5; 7 bases are shared with TRBD1. Germline lookup yields CDR1 SEHNR and CDR2 FQNEAQ (reference sequence). This CDR3 has 16 residues. J gave up 0 bases and V 5 bases, and 9 bases lay outside the gene matches. CDR3 in DNA: TGTGCCAGCAGCAACCGACAGGGAATGAACCAAGAGACCCAGTACTTC. The encoded protein is CASSNRQGMNQETQYF.